This TCR beta chain was sequenced in a study of CD8+CD57+ T cells in acquired aplastic anemia. Study background: Each DNA sample taken from sorted CD4+ and CD8+ cells came to approximately 3 ug on average. Findings of the study overall: Overlapping CD8+ CDR3 repertoires of patients and controls contained approximately 29 shared sequences.

Concerning this clonotype itself: Its antigen is still unknown.

This CDR3 is 15 amino acids long. V lost 0 bases to trimming and J lost 2 bases, with 11 bases between them. CDR1 and CDR2 (germline): DFQATT, SNEGSKA (reference sequence). Patients chosen for sequencing had shown CD8+CD57+ cell expansion by flow cytometry. All patients were therapy-naive when blood was sampled. Genomic DNA served as template for TCR beta VDJ and CDR3 profiling. A single record per CDR3 protein comes from TCRdb applying MiXCR to the reads. The repertoire holds 170,000 or so distinct CDR3 sequences, with roughly 63% as singletons. The genes are TRBV20-1 and TRBJ2-1, with D possibly matching TRBD1 (6 bases). The receptor comes from a human donor with aplastic anemia. The sequencing input was sorted CD4+, CD8+, or CD8+CD57+ T cells (not recorded which) from PBMCs. The CDR3 sequence: CSARDQWDTYNEQFF. CDR3 DNA sequence: TGCAGTGCTAGAGATCAGTGGGACACCTACAATGAGCAGTTCTTC.